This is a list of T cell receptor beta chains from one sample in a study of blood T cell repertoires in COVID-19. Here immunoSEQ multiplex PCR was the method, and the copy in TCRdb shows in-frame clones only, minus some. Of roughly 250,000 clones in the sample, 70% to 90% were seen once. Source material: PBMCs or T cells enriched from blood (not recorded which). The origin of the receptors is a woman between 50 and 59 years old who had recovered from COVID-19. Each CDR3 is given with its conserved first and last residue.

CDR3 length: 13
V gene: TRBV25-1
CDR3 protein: CASSEGSNQPQHF

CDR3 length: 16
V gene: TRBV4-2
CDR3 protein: CASSQDPGTGNSPLHF

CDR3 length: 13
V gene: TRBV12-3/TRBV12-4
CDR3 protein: CASSFGKNQPQHF

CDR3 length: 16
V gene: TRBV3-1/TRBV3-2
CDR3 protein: CASSQVKRPAKNIQYF

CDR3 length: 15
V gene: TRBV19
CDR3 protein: CASSMDRQGRQPQHF

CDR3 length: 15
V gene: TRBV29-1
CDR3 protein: CSVVLTGYGNQPQHF

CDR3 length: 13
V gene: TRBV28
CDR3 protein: CASGNRGTYEQYF

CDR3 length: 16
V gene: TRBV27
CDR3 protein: CASSLVSLSGANVLTF

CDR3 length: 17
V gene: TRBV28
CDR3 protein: CASSFIGHTANTGELFF

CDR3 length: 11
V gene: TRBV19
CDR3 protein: CASSIADTIYF